This paragraph covers one T cell receptor (beta chain) sequence. Its antigen is unknown. The CDR3 extends over 14 amino acids. Losses at the gene ends were 3 bases for V and 8 bases for J; bases not matched to a gene: 8. Germline CDR1 reads SGDLS; CDR2 reads YYNGEE. The RNA input was about 0.5 to 1 ug, and it was reverse transcribed with random hexamers. Across 54 Vbeta and 13 Jbeta, immunoSEQ multiplex PCR amplified TCR beta CDR3. Using its own MiXCR run on the immunoSEQ multiplex PCR reads, TCRdb lists one record per CDR3 protein. There are fewer than 95,000 distinct CDR3 sequences in the sample; 95% to 96% occur only once, and 0.62% lies in the top ten. The data stem from a study of CD8 T cells in Susac syndrome. Fulfillment of recently defined diagnostic criteria for definite or probable disease was shown by the patients with Susac syndrome. TEMRA cells were FACS-enriched and CD8+ and CD4+ T cells negatively isolated.

Study-wide findings and caveats: Susac-specific public clones numbered more than 15 in total CD8+ repertoires (and about five in CD8+ TEMRA repertoires).

The source material was CD8+ T cells from PBMCs. The clonotype originates from a human donor with Susac syndrome. V usage is TRBV9 and J usage is TRBJ1-5; 7 bases are shared with TRBD1. CDR3 in DNA: TGTGCCAGCAGCGCCGGGGACAGTTGGGAGCCCCAGCATTTT. Residues: CASSAGDSWEPQHF.